Presented here are 23 T cell receptor beta chains from one specimen sequenced in a study of T cell responses to AZD1222 COVID-19 vaccine. The protocol was immunoSEQ multiplex PCR, while the TCRdb copy is restricted to in-frame clones and leaves out a portion. The profile shows roughly 120,000 clones, around 90% of them singletons. The sequenced sample was peripheral blood, obtained on day 0 of AZD1222 vaccination. These TCRs come from an adult in good health.

A single count supports this clone. The chain is built from TRBV30 and TRBJ1-4, with TRBD1 identical over 7 bases. Germline V lookup: CDR1 GTSNPN, CDR2 SVGIG (reference sequence). The CDR3 contains 15 residues. The V gene end was trimmed by 3 bases and the J gene end by 5 bases; junction bases not matched to a gene: 9. CDR3 region: CAWRGQFYQNEKLFF. The DNA for the CDR3 is TGTGCCTGGAGGGGACAGTTCTACCAGAATGAAAAACTGTTTTTT.

This sequence joins TRBV6-5 and TRBJ1-3; the D is unclear. Germline CDR1 and CDR2: MNHEY and SVGAGI. Between the trimmed V and J ends, which lost 6 bases and 0 bases, there was a span of 6 bases. CDR3 length: 13 residues. The CDR3 DNA sequence: TGTGCCAGCAGGGGCCTCTCTGGAAACACCATATATTTT. This encodes CASRGLSGNTIYF.

This clone has a single count. The chain joins TRBV7-2 to TRBJ2-3, with TRBD2 identical over 10 bases. The germline V gene has CDR1 SGHTA and CDR2 FQGNSA. This CDR3 has 18 residues. Trimming took 5 bases from V and 3 from J; bases not matched to a gene: 14. CDR3 sequence reads: CASSPTYHLAGATDTQYF. Written as DNA, the CDR3 is TGTGCCAGCAGCCCCACGTACCACCTAGCGGGAGCGACAGATACGCAGTATTTT.

The chain has TRBV4-1 and TRBJ2-7, with 9 nucleotides matching TRBD1. The CDR3 consists of 15 residues. V shed 3 bases, J shed 1 base, and the junction held 4 bases outside the gene matches. Germline V gene data show CDR1 as MGHRA and CDR2 as YSYEKL. The CDR3 nucleotides read TGCGCCAGCAGCCACCCGGGACAGGGATCCTACGAGCAGTACTTC. Protein product: CASSHPGQGSYEQYF.

This clone came up a few times. The genes are TRBV14 and TRBJ2-7; D is unclear. The CDR3 contains 13 residues. Trimming shortened V by 4 bases and J by 2 bases, and 9 bases separated the two germline ends. Germline V gene sequence: CDR1 SGHDN, CDR2 FVKESK. This chain's CDR3 is CASSRTVPYEQYF. The CDR3 nucleotides read TGTGCCAGCAGCCGGACGGTTCCCTACGAGCAGTACTTC.

The J gene is TRBJ1-5, the V gene TRBV28; TRBD1 aligns across 8 bases. This CDR3 is built from 17 residues. Germline V gives CDR1 MDHEN, CDR2 SYDVKM. V shed 8 bases and J 0 bases; nucleotides not matched to a gene: 12. CDR3 coding DNA: TGTGCCAGCGGAGGACAGGGTGAGAAATTTAGCAATCAGCCCCAGCATTTT. Protein product: CASGGQGEKFSNQPQHF.

V and J are TRBV27 and TRBJ2-1, with D unclear. Trimming cost V 5 bases and J 9 bases, with 17 bases left between them. This CDR3 has 14 residues. CDR1 and CDR2 from the germline V gene are MNHEY and SMNVEV (reference sequence). DNA for the CDR3: TGTGCCAGCAGTGATATCGGGTCCCGGTTTGAGCAGTTCTTC. It yields the protein CASSDIGSRFEQFF.

V is TRBV30 and J is TRBJ1-2; the D gene is possibly TRBD1 (5 bases). V lost 2 bases and J 3 bases, leaving 10 bases between the germline ends. This CDR3 has 13 amino acids. Germline assignment: CDR1 GTSNPN and CDR2 SVGIG (reference sequence). The CDR3 DNA sequence: TGTGCCTGGAGTCAGACCAGGGACTATGGCTACACCTTC. Translating it yields CAWSQTRDYGYTF. Combining the CDR3 with reference TRBV30 and TRBJ1-2 gives the whole variable domain SQTIHQWPATLVQPVGSPLSLECTVEGTSNPNLYWYRQAAGRGLQLLFYSVGIGQISSEVPQNLSASRPQDRQFILSSKKLLLSDSGFYLCAWSQTRDYGYTFGSGTRLTVV.

The rearrangement links TRBV29-1 to TRBJ1-2, with no clear D. CDR1 SQVTM and CDR2 ANQGSEA come from the germline V gene. The CDR3 contains 13 residues. Trimming removed 1 base from V and 4 bases from J, with 10 bases in between. The CDR3 bases are TGCAGCGTTGAAGTATCCCACAGCTATGGCTACACCTTC. The encoded protein is CSVEVSHSYGYTF.

Only one count was recorded for this clone. This CDR3 is CASSSAAQPQHF. CDR3 nucleotide sequence: TGTGCCAGCAGCTCAGCGGCCCAGCCCCAGCATTTT. The V and J genes are TRBV7-2 and TRBJ1-5; D remains ambiguous. V was shortened by 4 bases and J by 7 bases, with 8 bases between the two germline ends. Germline assignment: CDR1 SGHTA and CDR2 FQGNSA. The length of the CDR3 is 12 residues.

J is TRBJ1-1 and V is TRBV6-5, with D possibly TRBD1 on 6 matching bases. V was clipped by 9 bases and J by 3 bases, with 14 bases between them. Germline loops: CDR1 MNHEY, CDR2 SVGAGI. The CDR3 spans 13 residues. CDR3 sequence: CASGWGRDTEAFF. DNA of the CDR3: TGTGCCAGTGGTTGGGGGCGGGACACTGAAGCTTTCTTT.

The chain employs TRBV19 and TRBJ1-6; a possible D gene is TRBD1 (5 bases). The CDR3 is 12 residues long. CDR1 is LNHDA and CDR2 is SQIVND in the germline V gene (reference sequence). Trimming shortened V by 9 bases and J by 10 bases, and 13 bases separated the two germline ends. The CDR3 DNA follows: TGTGCCAGCTCGACAGCTGGATCACCCCTCCACTTT. Translating gives CASSTAGSPLHF.

This clone was detected only once. This sequence joins TRBV19 and TRBJ2-1, with D possibly called TRBD1 or TRBD2 (6 bases each). Germline-derived CDR1 and CDR2 are LNHDA and SQIVND (reference sequence). The CDR3 runs 18 residues. The V end was cut by 7 bases, the J end by 9 bases, with 31 bases between. The CDR3 region is CASNSQGDWGAAGGEQFF. CDR3 nucleotides: TGTGCCAGTAACTCGCAGGGAGACTGGGGGGCTGCTGGTGGTGAGCAGTTCTTC.

This chain joins TRBV23-1 and TRBJ2-3; 15 nucleotides agree with TRBD2. TRBV23-1 is classed as an ORF, of uncertain function. V lost 3 bases, J lost 6 bases, and 1 base stayed unmatched. This CDR3 has 15 residues. The CDR3 nucleotides are TGCGCCAGCAGTCATGGACTAGCGGGGGGGGATACGCAGTATTTT. Amino acid sequence: CASSHGLAGGDTQYF.

The rearrangement joins TRBV5-6 to TRBJ2-3; D unclear. V was trimmed by 2 bases and J by 0 bases, leaving 4 bases between them. The CDR3 extends over 13 amino acids. Germline V gene lookup returns CDR1 SGHDT and CDR2 YYEEEE. CDR3 amino acids: CASSLRSTDTQYF. CDR3 nucleotide sequence: TGTGCCAGCAGCTTAAGAAGCACAGATACGCAGTATTTT.

The J gene is TRBJ2-7, the V gene TRBV7-9; possibly TRBD1 for D (6 bases). The germline gives CDR1 SEHNR, CDR2 FQNEAQ (reference sequence). V lost 5 bases to trimming and J lost 0 bases, with 11 bases between them. The CDR3 contains 14 residues. In DNA, the CDR3 is TGTGCCAGCAGCAAGGGGGACCTCTCCTACGAGCAGTACTTC. This codes for CASSKGDLSYEQYF. The entire variable domain, with the rest obtained from reference TRBV7-9 and TRBJ2-7, is as follows: DTGVSQNPRHKITKRGQNVTFRCDPISEHNRLYWYRQTLGQGPEFLTYFQNEAQLEKSRLLSDRFSAERPKGSFSTLEIQRTEQGDSAMYLCASSKGDLSYEQYFGPGTRLTVT.

The chain uses TRBV24-1 and TRBJ2-2; no definite D call. Per germline, CDR1 KGHDR and CDR2 SFDVKD. The CDR3 runs 12 residues. Between the trimmed V and J ends, which lost 5 bases and 3 bases, there was a span of 3 bases. The CDR3 here is CATSVHTGELFF. The CDR3 region has the DNA TGTGCCACCAGTGTACACACCGGGGAGCTGTTTTTT.

The chain uses TRBV5-1 and TRBJ1-2; D is ambiguous. Deletions cut 1 base from V and 0 bases from J, with 13 bases between. CDR1 and CDR2 from the germline V gene are SGHRS and YFSETQ. The CDR3 has 16 amino acids. CDR3 protein: CASSLFSTESNYGYTF. In nucleotides, the CDR3 is TGCGCCAGCAGCTTGTTCTCCACAGAATCTAACTATGGCTACACCTTC.

The count of this clone is one. V and J are TRBV4-3 and TRBJ1-2; D remains ambiguous. The CDR3 loop spans 15 amino acids. The germline V and J ends were trimmed by 0 bases and 4 bases, with 12 bases remaining between them. Germline V lookup: CDR1 LGHNA, CDR2 YSLEER. The DNA for the CDR3 is TGCGCCAGCAGCCAAGACCCGTGGGCTATCTATGGCTACACCTTC. This sequence encodes CASSQDPWAIYGYTF.

The J gene is TRBJ1-4, the V gene TRBV7-2; D gene uncertain. The CDR3 extends over 14 amino acids. Germline V gene lookup returns CDR1 SGHTA and CDR2 FQGNSA. V was trimmed by 6 bases and J by 5 bases, leaving 13 bases between them. CDR3 loop: CASRGGSVNEKLFF. DNA for the CDR3: TGTGCCAGCAGGGGAGGGTCCGTCAATGAAAAACTGTTTTTT.

V gene TRBV4-3 combines with J gene TRBJ1-5, with 9 bases that match TRBD1. The CDR3 is 14 amino acids. In germline, CDR1 is LGHNA, CDR2 YSLEER. The V gene end was trimmed by 2 bases and the J gene end by 5 bases; junction bases not matched to a gene: 1. The CDR3 sequence is CASSQRTGDQPQHF. The CDR3 region has the DNA TGCGCCAGCAGCCAAAGGACAGGGGATCAGCCCCAGCATTTT.

This chain connects TRBV5-1 to TRBJ2-1, with D perhaps TRBD1 (7 bases). Per germline, CDR1 SGHRS and CDR2 YFSETQ. The CDR3 has 14 amino acids. The CDR3 protein is CASQGGQAYNEQFF. The CDR3 DNA follows: TGCGCGAGTCAGGGGGGACAAGCCTACAATGAGCAGTTCTTC. The entire variable domain, with the rest obtained from reference TRBV5-1 and TRBJ2-1, is as follows: KAGVTQTPRYLIKTRGQQVTLSCSPISGHRSVSWYQQTPGQGLQFLFEYFSETQRNKGNFPGRFSGRQFSNSRSEMNVSTLELGDSALYLCASQGGQAYNEQFFGPGTRLTVL.

A note on this clone: This specimen includes other DNA sequences encoding the same CDR3. The genes are TRBV18 and TRBJ2-7, with D possibly matching TRBD1 (6 bases). Trimming cost V 6 bases and J 4 bases, with 10 bases left between them. CDR3 length: 12 residues. Germline V gene data show CDR1 as KGHSH and CDR2 as LQKENI. DNA for the CDR3: TGTGCCAGCTCTCCTACAGGGTACGAGCAGTACTTC. Translation gives CASSPTGYEQYF.